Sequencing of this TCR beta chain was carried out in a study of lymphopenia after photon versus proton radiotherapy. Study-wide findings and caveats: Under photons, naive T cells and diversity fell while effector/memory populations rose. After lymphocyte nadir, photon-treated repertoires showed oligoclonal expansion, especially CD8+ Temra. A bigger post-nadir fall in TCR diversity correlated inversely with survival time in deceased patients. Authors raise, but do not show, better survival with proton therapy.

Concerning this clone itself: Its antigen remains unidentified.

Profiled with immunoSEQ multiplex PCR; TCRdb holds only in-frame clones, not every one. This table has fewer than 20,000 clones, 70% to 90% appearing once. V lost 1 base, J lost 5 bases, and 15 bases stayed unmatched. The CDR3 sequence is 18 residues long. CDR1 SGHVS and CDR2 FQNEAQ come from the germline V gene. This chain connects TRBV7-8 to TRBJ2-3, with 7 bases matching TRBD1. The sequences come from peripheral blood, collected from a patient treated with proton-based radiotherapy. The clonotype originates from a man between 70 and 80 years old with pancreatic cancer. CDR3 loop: CASSLERLNRGTGDTQYF. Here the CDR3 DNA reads TGTGCCAGCAGCTTAGAACGACTAAACAGGGGAACTGGAGATACGCAGTATTTT.